This passage covers 10 T cell receptor beta chains from one sample sequenced in a study of regulatory T cells in long-lasting Graves disease. Through Arm-PCR of CDR3 regions and iRepertoire HTBI primers, TCR beta libraries were built. TCRdb re-analysed the multiplex PCR reads in MiXCR, keeping a single row per CDR3 protein. The sample consists of about 450,000 distinct CDR3 sequences, about a sixth of them appearing once. Time point described: newly diagnosed GD, antithyroid drugs for less than 3 months. PBMC RNA served as the TCR library source. This sample was shared with a second study, whose subject was T cells in Graves' hyperthyroidism and ophthalmopathy.

The specimen comprised peripheral blood mononuclear cells (PBMCs), sampled at new diagnosis, from a patient treated with antithyroid drugs. The receptors originated from a woman younger than 45 with Graves disease.

The sample holds a few counts of this clonotype. This chain uses TRBV6-1 with TRBJ2-6; a weak D match, TRBD1 (6 bases). Germline-derived CDR1 and CDR2 are MNHNS and SASEGT. Trimming pared 5 bases from V and 8 bases from J, leaving 10 bases between. This CDR3 comprises 13 residues. In DNA form, the CDR3 reads TGTGCCAGCAGTCCCGGGACAACCAACGTCCTGACTTTC. Its protein product is CASSPGTTNVLTF.

Many counts were recorded for this clonotype. The chain combines TRBV13 with TRBJ2-3; 9 bases are shared with TRBD1. Germline V gene data show CDR1 as PRHDT and CDR2 as FYEKMQ (reference sequence). This CDR3 comprises 16 residues. V shed 4 bases, J shed 2 bases, and the junction held 7 bases outside the gene matches. The CDR3 nucleotides are TGTGCCAGCAGCTCAAGACAGGGGGAACCCACAGATACGCAGTATTTT. Encoded protein: CASSSRQGEPTDTQYF.

In its sample, this clonotype was seen a few times. The chain uses TRBV6-1 and TRBJ2-1, with 7 bases that match TRBD2. The CDR3 covers 15 residues. The J segment lost 8 bases and the V segment lost 7 bases, leaving 14 bases of the junction unmatched. Germline values: CDR1 MNHNS, CDR2 SASEGT. In DNA form, the CDR3 reads TGTGCCAGCACCAGGGCGGGAGTACCCTCCGATGAGCAGTTCTTC. It encodes CASTRAGVPSDEQFF.

This clonotype was seen only a few times. The rearrangement links TRBV6-5 to TRBJ2-7, with 8 bases fitting TRBD1. V shed 4 bases, J shed 3 bases, and the junction held 14 bases outside the gene matches. This CDR3 spans 17 amino acids. Germline values: CDR1 MNHEY, CDR2 SVGAGI. CDR3 nucleotides: TGTGCCAGCAGTTCCAGCCTGACAGGGGCCCTACTCTACGAGCAGTACTTC. It yields the protein CASSSSLTGALLYEQYF.

This clonotype occurred many times. The chain is built from TRBV20-1 and TRBJ1-5, with D hard to call. V lost 1 base and J lost 4, with 8 bases in between. Germline V gene data show CDR1 as DFQATT and CDR2 as SNEGSKA (reference sequence). CDR3 size: 13 residues. CDR3 protein: CSARVSNNQPQHF. CDR3 nucleotide sequence: TGCAGTGCTAGAGTATCTAATAATCAGCCCCAGCATTTT.

This clonotype has a count of ten or more. The chain combines TRBV28 with TRBJ2-1, with 9 bases fitting TRBD2. The ends lost 7 bases at V and 0 bases at J; junction bases unmatched: 7. CDR3 size: 16 residues. Germline values: CDR1 MDHEN, CDR2 SYDVKM. The DNA of the CDR3 is TGTGCCAGCATCCCAAATAGCGGGAGCTCCTACAATGAGCAGTTCTTC. Translated, it gives CASIPNSGSSYNEQFF.

This clonotype was seen many times. V is TRBV28 and J is TRBJ2-7; D is ambiguous. Trimming took 5 bases from V and 2 from J, leaving 7 bases between them. Germline lookup yields CDR1 MDHEN and CDR2 SYDVKM. The CDR3 contains 12 residues. The CDR3 bases are TGTGCCAGCAGTGAGGTCCCCTACGAGCAGTACTTC. Its translation is CASSEVPYEQYF.

The chain carries TRBV28 and TRBJ2-5; D may correspond to TRBD1 or TRBD2 (5 bases each). V was pared by 10 bases and J by 1 base, with 16 bases between. Germline V gene lookup returns CDR1 MDHEN and CDR2 SYDVKM. The CDR3 covers 14 residues. The DNA of the CDR3 is TGTGCCACGAGGCCCGGGGCGCCCCAAGAGACCCAGTACTTC. This translates into CATRPGAPQETQYF.

The V gene is TRBV20-1, the J gene TRBJ2-4; D unclear. The length of the CDR3 is 12 residues. Trimming took off 0 bases at V and 14 bases at J, with 14 bases between the two ends. The germline V gene encodes CDR1 DFQATT and CDR2 SNEGSKA (reference sequence). DNA for the CDR3: TGCAGTGCTAGAGATCTGGTGGAGTCGGAGTACTTC. This sequence encodes CSARDLVESEYF.

This clonotype was observed at least ten times. The CDR3 loop reads CSAPPKGGRNSYEQYF. For the CDR3, the DNA is TGCAGTGCCCCGCCCAAGGGGGGGCGAAACTCCTACGAGCAGTACTTC. The chain is built from TRBV20-1 and TRBJ2-7; tentative D call: TRBD2 (7 bases). Germline values: CDR1 DFQATT, CDR2 SNEGSKA (reference sequence). Trimming cost V 6 bases and J 0 bases, with 21 bases left between them. The CDR3 is made up of 16 amino acids.